The 29 T cell receptor beta chains given below trace back to one sample, sequenced in a study of cytomegalovirus exposure and HLA in healthy donors. Primers included in the PCR were 60 Vbeta and 13 Jbeta primers. Profiling relied on immunoSEQ multiplex PCR, and the TCRdb table lists in-frame clones only, not all of them. The sample gives approximately 140,000 clones, 70% to 85% of which show up once; over 2% is in the top ten. Sequencing used PBMCs. The receptors originated from a woman aged 60-75 years in good health and CMV-seropositive.

The V call is TRBV6-5, the J call TRBJ2-7; tentatively, D is TRBD1 (5 bases). Looked up from germline, CDR1 is MNHEY and CDR2 is SVGAGI. Between the trimmed V and J ends, which lost 5 bases and 3 bases, there was a span of 17 bases. The CDR3 covers 15 residues. The CDR3 loop is CASSRPPAGNYEQYF. Written as DNA, the CDR3 is TGTGCCAGCAGTCGGCCCCCGGCAGGGAACTACGAGCAGTACTTC.

CDR3 amino acids: CASSYGQGAKTQYF. The CDR3 DNA sequence: TGTGCCAGCAGTTACGGACAGGGGGCAAAGACCCAGTACTTC. The chain joins TRBV6-6 to TRBJ2-5; 11 nucleotides agree with TRBD1. With 2 bases clipped from V and 6 bases from J, the junction kept 2 bases outside the gene matches. This CDR3 is 14 amino acids long. Germline V gene lookup returns CDR1 MNHNY and CDR2 SVGAGI (reference sequence).

This rearrangement joins TRBV5-1 to TRBJ1-4; D might be TRBD1 (5 bases). The length of the CDR3 is 14 residues. V lost 3 bases and J 5 bases, leaving 11 bases between the germline ends. Looked up from germline, CDR1 is SGHRS and CDR2 is YFSETQ. The CDR3 reads CASSWSQGNEKLFF. In DNA form, the CDR3 reads TGCGCCAGCAGCTGGTCCCAGGGAAATGAAAAACTGTTTTTT.

This clone is a singleton in its sample. The chain has TRBV9 and TRBJ1-6; a possible D gene is TRBD1 (5 bases). The CDR3 has 15 residues. CDR1 SGDLS and CDR2 YYNGEE come from the germline V gene. Trimming removed 3 bases from V and 9 bases from J, with 16 bases in between. The CDR3 reads CASSGRNGASSPLHF. CDR3 coding DNA: TGTGCCAGCAGCGGACGGAATGGGGCAAGTTCACCCCTCCACTTT.

This clone turned up a few times. The chain links TRBV19 to TRBJ2-7, with 9 positions matching TRBD1. This CDR3 region has 12 residues. J was trimmed by 4 bases and V by 10 bases; bases with no gene match: 5. CDR1 is LNHDA and CDR2 is SQIVND in the germline V gene (reference sequence). CDR3 residues: CATGQGIYEQYF. CDR3 DNA sequence: TGTGCCACGGGACAGGGAATTTACGAGCAGTACTTC.

The chain combines TRBV6-5 with TRBJ2-7; TRBD2 might be the D (5 bases). The V end lost 0 bases, the J end lost 0 bases, and 9 bases lay between the germline ends. Germline V lookup: CDR1 MNHEY, CDR2 SVGAGI. This CDR3 has 15 amino acids. The CDR3 protein is CASSYSFEGSYEQYF. The DNA for the CDR3 is TGTGCCAGCAGTTACTCATTTGAGGGCTCCTACGAGCAGTACTTC.

The chain couples TRBV5-4 to TRBJ1-4, with D possibly matching TRBD1 (5 bases). V gave up 6 bases and J gave up 0 bases, with 6 bases separating them. Germline V gene data show CDR1 as SGHNT and CDR2 as YYREEE (reference sequence). This CDR3 has 13 residues. The CDR3 reads CASKTATNEKLFF. CDR3 bases: TGTGCCAGCAAGACAGCAACTAATGAAAAACTGTTTTTT.

This clone was found a few times. V usage is TRBV6-5 and J usage is TRBJ2-7; D unclear. Germline V lookup: CDR1 MNHEY, CDR2 SVGAGI. Trimming left V 2 bases short and J 0 bases short, with 8 bases between. The CDR3 has 14 amino acids. The DNA of the CDR3 is TGTGCCAGCAGTTACGCGGAAAACTCCTACGAGCAGTACTTC. Translated, it gives CASSYAENSYEQYF.

This clone was recorded once. V gene TRBV9 combines with J gene TRBJ2-5; D not certain. V lost 0 bases and J 2 bases, leaving 14 bases between the germline ends. Germline V CDR1 and CDR2: SGDLS, YYNGEE. The CDR3 is 16 residues long. The CDR3 spells CASSVASGPTQETQYF. The CDR3 DNA sequence: TGTGCCAGCAGCGTAGCTTCAGGTCCAACTCAAGAGACCCAGTACTTC.

This chain connects TRBV20-1 to TRBJ1-1, with a weak D call TRBD1 (5 bases). This CDR3 is 11 amino acids long. The germline V gene has CDR1 DFQATT and CDR2 SNEGSKA (reference sequence). Trimming cost V 3 bases and J 10 bases, with 12 bases left between them. Here the CDR3 DNA reads TGCAGTGCTAGGGGTGGACAAAGAGCTTTCTTT. It codes for CSARGGQRAFF.

This chain uses TRBV4-1 with TRBJ1-1; maybe TRBD1 (6 bases). The CDR3 totals 16 residues. The V gene's germline CDR1 is MGHRA and CDR2 YSYEKL. V dropped 4 bases and J dropped 4 bases, with 19 bases sitting between them. This CDR3 reads CASSRGRGAVGTEAFF. In nucleotides, the CDR3 is TGCGCCAGCAGCCGGGGCCGGGGGGCCGTGGGCACTGAAGCTTTCTTT.

The chain couples TRBV7-6 to TRBJ2-1, with D possibly matching TRBD2 (6 bases). The CDR3 sequence is 14 residues long. CDR1 and CDR2 from the germline V gene are SGHVS and FNYEAQ. Between the trimmed V and J ends, which lost 7 bases and 8 bases, there was a span of 18 bases. CDR3 nucleotides: TGTGCCAGCAACCTAGGTGGGGGGTTTGATGAGCAGTTCTTC. Protein product: CASNLGGGFDEQFF.

The CDR3 DNA follows: TGTGCCAGCCTGTCAGCGGAAGTAAACGAGCAGTACTTC. Translated, it gives CASLSAEVNEQYF. This chain links TRBV6-1 with TRBJ2-7, with a tentative D call TRBD2 (5 bases). V lost 8 bases, J lost 5 bases, and 16 bases lay in between. Germline loops: CDR1 MNHNS, CDR2 SASEGT. The length of the CDR3 is 13 residues.

This clone was recorded only once. The V and J genes are TRBV11-2 and TRBJ1-2; D not certain. Germline V lookup: CDR1 SGHAT, CDR2 FQNNGV. V dropped 1 base and J dropped 8 bases, with 17 bases sitting between them. The CDR3 is 15 residues long. As DNA, the CDR3 is TGTGCCAGCAGCTTAGGAGCTGGGCGGAGGGAGGGCTACACCTTC. Translation gives CASSLGAGRREGYTF.

The CDR3, as DNA: TGTGCCAGCACCAAGGGACAGGGAATTGGGAACACTGAAGCTTTCTTT. Protein product: CASTKGQGIGNTEAFF. The gene calls are TRBV9 and TRBJ1-1; 9 bases match TRBD1. V was clipped by 6 bases and J by 1 base; unmatched bases: 10. There are 16 residues in the CDR3. The V gene's germline CDR1 is SGDLS and CDR2 YYNGEE.

This chain uses TRBV6-1 with TRBJ1-1; D unclear. The V gene lost 6 bases and the J gene lost 11 bases, with 22 bases spanning the gap. The CDR3 spans 14 residues. Germline V gives CDR1 MNHNS, CDR2 SASEGT. DNA of the CDR3: TGTGCCAGCAGGAGGGAGGGCGGGAGCGAGTTGGCTTTCTTT. Its translation is CASRREGGSELAFF.

The chain joins TRBV5-8 to TRBJ2-7; no clear D. Trimming shortened V by 6 bases and J by 4 bases, and 17 bases separated the two germline ends. Germline values: CDR1 SGHTS, CDR2 YDEGEE. CDR3 length: 14 amino acids. In nucleotides, the CDR3 is TGTGCCAGCAACACCGTAATCGGCAGGTACGAGCAGTACTTC. Its translation is CASNTVIGRYEQYF.

This clone was seen once. The chain combines TRBV29-1 with TRBJ1-2; unclear D gene. V lost 5 bases and J lost 2, with 9 bases in between. The CDR3 is made up of 12 amino acids. Germline V lookup: CDR1 SQVTM, CDR2 ANQGSEA. The CDR3 region is CSVPTLNYGYTF. CDR3 bases: TGCAGCGTTCCGACATTGAACTATGGCTACACCTTC.

This clone was observed a handful of times. The chain employs TRBV27 and TRBJ1-4; weak D call: TRBD1 (5 bases). The CDR3 loop spans 15 amino acids. Germline loops: CDR1 MNHEY, CDR2 SMNVEV (reference sequence). The ends were cut back, 2 bases at V and 0 bases at J, with 7 bases in the middle. CDR3 protein: CASSLGASTNEKLFF. CDR3 nucleotides: TGTGCCAGCAGTTTAGGGGCATCAACTAATGAAAAACTGTTTTTT.

CDR3 sequence reads: CASRGGSQETQYF. The CDR3 DNA sequence: TGTGCCAGCCGCGGGGGCTCGCAAGAGACCCAGTACTTC. This chain links TRBV5-4 with TRBJ2-5, with D maybe TRBD2 (7 bases). Germline V gene data show CDR1 as SGHNT and CDR2 as YYREEE (reference sequence). Trimming stripped 7 bases from V and 2 bases from J, with 12 bases between. CDR3 length: 13 amino acids.

This clone showed up just once. The rearrangement links TRBV27 to TRBJ2-6; no clear D gene. The CDR3 has 17 residues. Trimming shortened V by 6 bases and J by 2 bases, and 17 bases separated the two germline ends. The germline gives CDR1 MNHEY, CDR2 SMNVEV (reference sequence). In DNA form, the CDR3 reads TGTGCCAGCAGCCGCACCCCTCCGGCGGCTGGGGCCAACGTCCTGACTTTC. This gives the protein CASSRTPPAAGANVLTF.

This clone was detected a few times. The rearrangement joins TRBV5-1 to TRBJ2-7; 10 nucleotides match TRBD1. Germline V lookup: CDR1 SGHRS, CDR2 YFSETQ. The J segment lost 7 bases and the V segment lost 3 bases, leaving 13 bases of the junction unmatched. The CDR3 runs to 16 residues. The CDR3 nucleotides are TGCGCCAGCAGCTGGGGGGGCTCGACAGGGGGCGAAGAGCAGTACTTC. The encoded protein is CASSWGGSTGGEEQYF.

This clone showed up just a few times. This sequence joins TRBV5-1 and TRBJ2-3; 7 bases are shared with TRBD1. V gave up 4 bases and J gave up 3 bases; unmatched junction bases: 8. Germline V lookup: CDR1 SGHRS, CDR2 YFSETQ. The CDR3 consists of 15 residues. CDR3 DNA: TGCGCCAGCAGCCCCAGACAGGGTAATACAGATACGCAGTATTTT. Protein: CASSPRQGNTDTQYF.

This clone was found a few times. The CDR3 DNA sequence: TGTGCCATCAGTGCTGCAGCCTACGAGCAGTACTTC. It translates to CAISAAAYEQYF. The V and J genes are TRBV10-3 and TRBJ2-7; D is unclear. Germline V CDR1 and CDR2: ENHRY, SYGVKD. Trimming removed 4 bases from V and 2 bases from J, with 6 bases in between. The CDR3 extends over 12 amino acids.

V and J are TRBV6-4 and TRBJ1-5; possibly TRBD1 for D (6 bases). This CDR3 is 12 amino acids long. V was shortened by 6 bases and J by 7 bases, with 10 bases between the two germline ends. Germline V gives CDR1 MRHNA, CDR2 SNTAGT. The CDR3 loop is CASRHRAQPQHF. Here the CDR3 DNA reads TGTGCCAGCAGGCACAGGGCCCAGCCCCAGCATTTT.

This clone has more than one count but fewer than ten. The chain has TRBV19 and TRBJ2-3; no clear D gene. CDR1 and CDR2 from the germline V gene are LNHDA and SQIVND (reference sequence). V dropped 6 bases and J dropped 3 bases, with 7 bases sitting between them. This CDR3 has 12 amino acids. The CDR3 DNA follows: TGTGCCAGTAGGGAGAGGACAGATACGCAGTATTTT. Protein: CASRERTDTQYF.

This clone was recorded many times. The gene calls are TRBV9 and TRBJ1-5, with TRBD1 matching over 8 bases. The CDR3 sequence is 15 residues long. V lost 4 bases to trimming and J lost 4 bases; unmatched junction nucleotides: 7. Germline V gene sequence: CDR1 SGDLS, CDR2 YYNGEE. The CDR3, as DNA: TGTGCCAGCAGCTATGGGACAGGCGAAAATCAGCCCCAGCATTTT. Protein sequence: CASSYGTGENQPQHF.

The chain combines TRBV6-5 with TRBJ2-5; 9 bases agree with TRBD1. The V gene end was trimmed by 6 bases and the J gene end by 1 base; junction bases not matched to a gene: 6. From germline, CDR1 is MNHEY and CDR2 SVGAGI. CDR3 length: 15 residues. The CDR3 region is CASRGTGTLQETQYF. The DNA for the CDR3 is TGTGCCAGCAGGGGGACAGGGACCCTCCAAGAGACCCAGTACTTC.

CDR3 sequence: CASSYSTSGGGYTQYF. In nucleotides, the CDR3 is TGTGCCAGCAGTTATTCGACTAGCGGGGGGGGATATACGCAGTATTTT. The genes are TRBV6-5 and TRBJ2-3; 14 nucleotides align to TRBD2. This CDR3 comprises 16 residues. The germline CDR1 and CDR2 sequences are MNHEY and SVGAGI. Losses at the gene ends were 3 bases for V and 7 bases for J; bases not matched to a gene: 6.